Each of the 8 T cell receptor delta chains below was sequenced from the same sample in a study of gamma-delta T cells after stem cell transplantation. TCRdb applied CATT to the RT-PCR reads for clone calling. The sample shows about 2,200 delta-chain clones, roughly 1.2% of them seen only once. Sequences were obtained from gamma-delta T cells. Receptor source: a human donor. It is not recorded whose cells these are; they may come from a transplant donor.

This clone has just a few counts. The protein held in TCRdb is that of a much larger clone and does not match this DNA's translation at residue 4, likely because of a read error; the protein shown is translated from the DNA. The same CDR3 also results from other DNA sequences found in this sample. CDR3 DNA: TGTGCCTGTGGCAGCCTGAGGGGGATACGCGGGACCGATAAACTCATCTTT. Translated, it gives CACGSLRGIRGTDKLIF. V and J are TRDV2 and TRDJ1; 10 positions agree with TRDD3. CDR3 length: 17 residues. CDR1 and CDR2 from the germline V gene are GEAIGNYY and EKD. Trimming removed 5 bases from V and 2 bases from J; junction bases left unmatched: 13.

For this clone: A far larger clone differs by one base, so this is likely a read error. Within the sample, other DNA sequences also encode this same CDR3. The chain recombines TRDV2 with TRDJ3, with 10 bases matching TRDD3. Germline lookup yields CDR1 GEAIGNYY and CDR2 EKD. The CDR3 is 17 residues long. The CDR3 is CACDTTGGSWDTRQMFF. CDR3 bases: TGTGCCTGTGACACGACTGGGGGATCCTGGGACACCCGGCAGATGTTTTTC.

Worth noting for this clone: The TCRdb protein, from a much larger clone, departs from this DNA's translation at residue 3, likely by read error; the protein shown derives from the DNA. The rearrangement uses TRDV2 and TRDJ1, with a weak D call TRDD3 (5 bases). Germline loops: CDR1 GEAIGNYY, CDR2 EKD. This CDR3 is 15 amino acids long. The CDR3 spells CARDPLGPYTDKLIF. The CDR3, as DNA: TGTGCCCGTGACCCCCTGGGTCCGTACACCGATAAACTCATCTTT.

This clone was seen only a few times. The protein TCRdb lists belongs to a much larger clone and differs from this DNA's translation at residue 3, which points to a read error; the protein shown is made from the DNA. The CDR3 spells CARDTVADLSGDRGKLIF. Here the CDR3 DNA reads TGTGCCCGTGACACCGTTGCGGATTTATCGGGGGATCGGGGTAAACTCATCTTT. V and J are TRDV2 and TRDJ1; 7 nucleotides align to TRDD3. CDR1 GEAIGNYY and CDR2 EKD come from the germline V gene. The length of the CDR3 is 18 residues.

To note about this clone: For this DNA, TCRdb reports the protein of a much larger clone, which diverges at residue 4, most likely from a read error; the protein presented here is translated directly from the DNA. This chain joins TRDV2 and TRDJ3; 11 nucleotides align to TRDD3. The CDR3 length is 21 residues. The germline CDR1 and CDR2 sequences are GEAIGNYY and EKD. CDR3 loop: CACNTAFGGYGSSWDTRQMFF. The CDR3 DNA reads TGTGCCTGTAACACCGCATTTGGGGGATACGGGAGCTCCTGGGACACCCGACAGATGTTTTTC.

By share of the sample, this clone is large. In the same sample, other DNA sequences code for this CDR3. This chain connects TRDV2 to TRDJ1; 8 bases map to TRDD3. The CDR3 contains 16 residues. V was pared by 0 bases and J by 1 base, with 6 bases of the junction left unmatched. Germline assignment: CDR1 GEAIGNYY and CDR2 EKD. The CDR3 coding sequence is TGTGCCTGTGACACCGTTGGGGGATGGTCCACCGATAAACTCATCTTT. This encodes CACDTVGGWSTDKLIF.

This clone was seen a handful of times. One base separates it from a far larger clone, so it is likely a read error. Other DNA sequences in the same sample also yield this CDR3. This chain connects TRDV1 to TRDJ1; D is possibly TRDD3 (6 bases). The V gene lost 1 base and the J gene lost 2 bases, with 32 bases spanning the gap. There are 22 residues in the CDR3. CDR1 and CDR2 from the germline V gene are TSWWSYY and QGS. CDR3 sequence (DNA): TGTGCTCTTGGGGAACGGAGATCCGTAGTGTACTGGGAAACACTAAGAACCGATAAACTCATCTTT. This gives the protein CALGERRSVVYWETLRTDKLIF.

Notes on this clone: For this DNA, TCRdb reports the protein of a much larger clone, which diverges at residue 6, most likely from a read error; the protein presented here is translated directly from the DNA. This chain joins TRDV2 and TRDJ1; TRDD3 agrees at 7 bases. The ends lost 0 bases at V and 7 bases at J; junction bases unmatched: 19. This CDR3 comprises 18 residues. Germline values: CDR1 GEAIGNYY, CDR2 EKD. The CDR3 protein is CACDTAADLSGDRGKLIF. The CDR3 coding sequence is TGTGCCTGTGACACCGCTGCGGATTTATCGGGGGATCGGGGTAAACTCATCTTT.